This TCR beta chain was captured by sequencing in a study of response to subunit inactivated influenza vaccine. This clonotype was seen a handful of times. TCRdb fed the RT-PCR reads into MiXCR, producing one record per CDR3 protein. The sample lists a few hundred thousand distinct CDR3 sequences; 7.2% were seen once. The CDR3 has 15 amino acids. Trimming took 1 base from V and 9 from J, leaving 19 bases between them. Germline V CDR1 and CDR2: DFQATT, SNEGSKA (reference sequence). The sample in question was PBMCs from blood, obtained less than 25 months after vaccination. V is TRBV20-1 and J is TRBJ2-1, with D unclear. The receptor was isolated from a man aged 50-75 years who received an inactivated influenza vaccine. Here the CDR3 reads CSARADATYGFEQFF. Here the CDR3 DNA reads TGCAGTGCTAGAGCTGACGCGACCTATGGTTTTGAGCAGTTCTTC.